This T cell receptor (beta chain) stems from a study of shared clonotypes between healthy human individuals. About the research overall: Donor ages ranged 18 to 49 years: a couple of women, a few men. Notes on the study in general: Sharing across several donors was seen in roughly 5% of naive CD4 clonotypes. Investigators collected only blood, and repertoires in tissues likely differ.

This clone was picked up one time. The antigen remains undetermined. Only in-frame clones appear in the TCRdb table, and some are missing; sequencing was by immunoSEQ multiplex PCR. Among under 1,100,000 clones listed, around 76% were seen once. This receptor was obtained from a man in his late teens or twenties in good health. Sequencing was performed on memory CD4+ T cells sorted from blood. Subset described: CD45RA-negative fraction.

CDR3 sequence: CASSHTGGPVDEQFF. The CDR3 DNA sequence: TGTGCCAGCAGCCATACGGGGGGGCCGGTGGATGAGCAGTTCTTC. J is TRBJ2-1 and V is TRBV7-6; 8 nucleotides match TRBD2. The V gene end was trimmed by 5 bases and the J gene end by 8 bases; junction bases not matched to a gene: 11. This CDR3 comprises 15 residues. CDR1 SGHVS and CDR2 FNYEAQ come from the germline V gene.